This entry is about one T cell receptor (beta chain). These data are taken from a study of blood T cell repertoires in COVID-19. The V segment lost 4 bases and the J segment 8 bases; nucleotides outside the gene matches: 4. The CDR3 extends over 13 amino acids. CDR1 and CDR2 (germline): LGHDT, YNNKEL (reference sequence). The assay was immunoSEQ multiplex PCR, and TCRdb's table has in-frame clones only and misses some. The sample carries approximately 190,000 clones, 84% recorded once. The sequencing sample was made of peripheral blood. The sequence was collected from a woman between 70 and 85 years old with active or convalescent COVID-19. The chain recombines TRBV3-1 (or the pseudogene TRBV3-2) with TRBJ2-2; 7 positions agree with TRBD2. CDR3 DNA: TGTGCCAGCAGCCTGGGCGGGAGAGGGGAGCTGTTTTTT. As protein: CASSLGGRGELFF.